The clone carrying this TCR beta chain was detected ten times or more. Its antigen is unknown. TCRdb ran MiXCR on the 5' RACE reads and lists one entry per CDR3 protein. The data contain about 120,000 distinct CDR3 sequences, roughly 3.2% of them singletons. These data come from a study of neurological immune-mediated disorders. Study observations and caveats: Across subjects, expanded clones had no CDR3 amino acid sequences in common, pointing to private repertoires in all groups. There was no clinical or MRI feature that showed an association with the multiple sclerosis repertoire cluster.

The unsorted libraries originated from 2 million PBMCs kept at -80 C. The sequence was collected from a woman under 40 with multiple sclerosis. The sequenced material came from PBMCs.

The CDR3 region is CSAQGTGKAFF. CDR3 coding DNA: TGCAGTGCTCAAGGGACAGGGAAAGCTTTCTTT. The V gene is TRBV20-1, the J gene TRBJ1-1, with 9 positions matching TRBD1. V gave up 5 bases and J gave up 9 bases; unmatched junction bases: 4. There are 11 residues in the CDR3. Germline CDR1 reads DFQATT; CDR2 reads SNEGSKA (reference sequence).